These 3 T cell receptor beta chains were all obtained from the same sample, sequenced in a study of T cells in localized non-small cell lung cancer. The method was immunoSEQ multiplex PCR; TCRdb's version includes in-frame clones alone and lacks a portion of them. The profile shows around 1,700 clones, under 45% of them singletons. The specimen was normal lung tissue next to the tumor, collected before any cancer treatment. These receptors were taken from a woman between 40 and 69 years old with stage II lung adenocarcinoma.

This clone showed up just a few times. The chain links TRBV6-8 to TRBJ1-5; TRBD1 matches 7 bases. Germline loops: CDR1 MNHGY, CDR2 SAAAGT. The CDR3 contains 16 residues. V lost 5 bases to trimming and J lost 7 bases; unmatched junction nucleotides: 14. The CDR3 nucleotides are TGTGCCAGCAGTCCTACCCCCGGGACAGTGGGACAGCCCCAGCATTTT. It translates to CASSPTPGTVGQPQHF.

This clone was observed a handful of times. The CDR3 region is CASSRGLAEETQYF. DNA for the CDR3: TGTGCCAGCAGCCGAGGGTTGGCGGAAGAGACCCAGTACTTC. This chain connects TRBV11-3 to TRBJ2-5; a weak D match, TRBD2 (5 bases). Germline CDR1 SGHNT, CDR2 YENEEA. The CDR3 length is 14 residues. V was shortened by 5 bases and J by 3 bases, with 13 bases between the two germline ends.

CDR3 in DNA: TGTGCCTGGAATCAGGGCGGCGGCACTGAAGCTTTCTTT. Translation gives CAWNQGGGTEAFF. The rearrangement uses TRBV30 and TRBJ1-1, with D perhaps matching TRBD1 (5 bases). The CDR3 loop spans 13 amino acids. Trimming pared 4 bases from V and 4 bases from J, leaving 13 bases between. CDR1 and CDR2 (germline): GTSNPN, SVGIG (reference sequence).